The T cell receptor (beta chain) described here comes from a study of patients and donors after allogeneic stem cell transplantation. CDR3 length: 14 residues. V dropped 0 bases and J dropped 11 bases, with 16 bases sitting between them. CDR1 and CDR2 from the germline V gene are LGHNA and YNFKEQ. This clonotype was observed a few times. TCRdb processed the RT-PCR reads anew with MiXCR; each CDR3 protein has one entry. The sample comprises 190,000 or so distinct CDR3 sequences, roughly two fifths of which are singletons, and 33% rests with the top ten. The sequenced material came from blood, either unsorted or a sorted T cell fraction (not recorded which). The rearrangement links TRBV4-2 to TRBJ1-1; D unresolved. The source is a human donor who was either an allogeneic HSCT recipient or a stem cell or donor lymphocyte infusion donor (not recorded which). It is not recorded whose cells these are; they may come from a transplant donor. Here the CDR3 DNA reads TGTGCCAGCAGCCAAGATACGAGCTTCCGAACCGCTTTCTTT. Its translation: CASSQDTSFRTAFF.